This T cell receptor (beta chain) emerged from a study of blood T cell repertoires in COVID-19 (dated by TCRdb to 2019 to 2021). Looking at the study overall: The collaborator samples originated in the United States, Italy and Spain and spanned the acute and convalescent phases of COVID-19. The prospective study material was composed of cDNA or gDNA derived from T cells, B-cell-depleted T cells, or PBMCs. Subjects who had been exposed to COVID-19, were actively infected with it, or had recovered from it provided the deeply sampled blood TCRbeta repertoires that made up the dataset. The repertoires were made available in a free public database intended to serve as a resource for research on the immune response to SARS-CoV-2. Samples were obtained from the ongoing ImmuneRACE study (first 160 participants) and from over 1,000 subjects provided by 6 global collaborators. Nearly every sample came with metadata listing a de-identified subject ID, COVID-19 status, age in years and sex. Where available, HLA class I and class II types were obtained from metadata supplied by the sample provider rather than from assay-based typing.

In regard to this clone: Its antigen is unknown. Base qualities were left out, and no much larger clone turns up one base away.

The germline V gene (reference sequence) yields GTSNPN for CDR1 and SVGIG for CDR2. The CDR3 contains 14 residues, cysteine and phenylalanine counted. The entry retains the CDR3 DNA only, 42 bases that are in frame from base 1. Trimming removed 2 bases from V and 3 bases from J, leaving 11 bases between the germline ends. TCRbeta CDR3 regions were amplified from genomic DNA by means of the immunoSEQ Assay, a bias-controlled multiplex PCR. Regarding the original processing steps: The number of nucleated cells in each sample was estimated from the amplification of reference gene primers within the assay. To quantify the absolute abundance of each unique TCRbeta CDR3 rearrangement, sequence reads were collapsed and filtered. For each sample, productive Simpson clonality was calculated as the square root of Simpson's diversity index over productive rearrangements. TCRdb mirrors the immuneACCESS table, restricted to in-frame sequences. Some clones are absent from its copies; in checked studies, under half trace to an unresolved V gene, and the reason for the others is unknown. D and trimming were read from the DNA, whereas the V and J calls and clone size are those reported in that table. In all, the sample holds tens of thousands of clones, and roughly 90% of those were seen once. The ten most abundant clones make up around a fifth of the sample.

Collaborating institutions collected whole blood in K2EDTA tubes following their own protocols. For TCRbeta analysis, collaborator samples were shipped as frozen whole blood, as isolated PBMCs, or as DNA extracted from either sample type. Broad study findings and their caveats: How much clinical and demographic metadata was included differed by source and by participant, and the metadata was provided uncurated.

The sequence came from a woman aged 45-65 years with active or convalescent COVID-19. Input material: peripheral blood. The chain links TRBV30 with TRBJ2-1, with a tentative D gene TRBD2 over 6 matching bases. The CDR3 amino acid sequence is: CAWSLGTYYNEQFF. The DNA sequence follows: TGTGCCTGGAGTCTGGGGACTTACTACAATGAGCAGTTCTTC.